The 21 T cell receptor beta chains presented below share a single source sample, sequenced in a study of cytomegalovirus exposure and HLA in healthy donors (dated by TCRdb to the late 2010s). The library was made by the immunoSEQ multiplex PCR assay. The multiplex PCR relied on a mix of 60 forward primers for TCR Vbeta segments and 13 reverse primers for TCR Jbeta segments. Here the immuneACCESS table is served through TCRdb, limited to in-frame sequences with V and J called. Missing clones are a known gap in these copies; in checked studies unresolved V genes cover under half, and the rest lacks a known reason. The sample contains 110,000 to 150,000 clones, 77% of them found a single time. Jointly, the top ten make up less than 5% of the sample. The sequencing sample was made of PBMCs. The receptors here all came from a male donor in good health and CMV-seronegative.

This chain uses TRBV4-1 with TRBJ1-2; perhaps TRBD1 as D (5 bases). This CDR3 comprises 12 residues. Trimming shortened V by 1 base and J by 8 bases, and 8 bases separated the two germline ends. Germline CDR1 and CDR2: MGHRA and YSYEKL. CDR3 residues: CASSQGQLGYTF. The CDR3 coding sequence is TGCGCCAGCAGCCAAGGACAGTTGGGCTACACCTTC.

CDR3 in amino acids: CAWTGQGYGEKLFF. The CDR3 bases are TGTGCCTGGACGGGACAGGGGTACGGTGAAAAACTGTTTTTT. The chain joins TRBV30 to TRBJ1-4; TRBD1 matches 10 bases. Germline lookup yields CDR1 GTSNPN and CDR2 SVGIG (reference sequence). The V segment lost 4 bases and the J segment 7 bases; nucleotides outside the gene matches: 6. The CDR3 loop spans 14 amino acids.

This clone has only a few counts. The chain has TRBV7-9 and TRBJ2-5; TRBD2 aligns across 10 bases. Losses at the gene ends were 5 bases for V and 1 base for J; bases not matched to a gene: 7. The germline V gene encodes CDR1 SEHNR and CDR2 FQNEAQ (reference sequence). There are 16 residues in the CDR3. CDR3 bases: TGTGCCAGCAGCAAAGGGGTAGCGGGGGGCCAAGAGACCCAGTACTTC. Its translation: CASSKGVAGGQETQYF.

The CDR3 DNA sequence: TGCGCCAGCAGCTTGCTGCAGGGCCTCGAGCAGTACTTC. Translated: CASSLLQGLEQYF. The chain combines TRBV5-1 with TRBJ2-7; the D gene is possibly TRBD1 (5 bases). Germline V gene lookup returns CDR1 SGHRS and CDR2 YFSETQ. Trimming stripped 1 base from V and 6 bases from J, with 11 bases between. This CDR3 contains 13 residues. Filled out from reference TRBV5-1 and TRBJ2-7, the complete variable domain reads KAGVTQTPRYLIKTRGQQVTLSCSPISGHRSVSWYQQTPGQGLQFLFEYFSETQRNKGNFPGRFSGRQFSNSRSEMNVSTLELGDSALYLCASSLLQGLEQYFGPGTRLTVT.

The gene calls are TRBV5-6 and TRBJ2-7; 9 positions match TRBD2. Trimming at V came to 5 bases and at J to 2 bases, leaving 2 bases not matched to a gene. The CDR3 covers 13 residues. The V gene's germline CDR1 is SGHDT and CDR2 YYEEEE. DNA for the CDR3: TGTGCCAGCAGGCCTAGCGGGGCCTACGAGCAGTACTTC. Its protein product is CASRPSGAYEQYF.

CDR3 loop: CASSIEAGGDYEQYF. The CDR3 bases are TGTGCCAGCTCTATTGAAGCGGGGGGGGATTACGAGCAGTACTTC. The J gene is TRBJ2-7, the V gene TRBV2, with TRBD2 matching 10 bases. J lost 4 bases, V lost 8 bases, and 11 bases had no gene match. The germline CDR1 and CDR2 sequences are SNHLY and FYNNEI. The CDR3 is 15 amino acids.

The rearrangement joins TRBV4-1 to TRBJ2-1, with D perhaps TRBD2 (7 bases). Germline lookup yields CDR1 MGHRA and CDR2 YSYEKL. This CDR3 has 12 amino acids. Trimming left V 3 bases short and J 15 bases short, with 15 bases between. CDR3 sequence reads: CASSHRGGALFF. In DNA, the CDR3 is TGCGCCAGCAGCCACCGAGGGGGGGCCCTGTTCTTC.

The DNA of the CDR3 is TGTGCCACCAGCAGAGATTCCCAGCGGGGAAACAATGAGCAGTTCTTC. It encodes CATSRDSQRGNNEQFF. This chain links TRBV15 with TRBJ2-1; 7 bases line up with TRBD2. The CDR3 consists of 16 residues. V trimming: 0 bases; J trimming: 5 bases; junction bases outside the gene matches: 7. The germline gives CDR1 LNHNV, CDR2 YYDKDF (reference sequence).

A single count supports this clone. This chain uses TRBV28 with TRBJ1-1; no firm D call. The CDR3 totals 12 residues. The ends were cut back, 4 bases at V and 9 bases at J, with 12 bases in the middle. The germline V gene has CDR1 MDHEN and CDR2 SYDVKM. CDR3 loop: CASSSGLRKAFF. The CDR3 DNA sequence: TGTGCCAGCAGTTCAGGTCTCCGAAAAGCTTTCTTT.

The V and J genes are TRBV14 and TRBJ2-1; the D gene is possibly TRBD2 (7 bases). V shed 2 bases and J shed 7 bases, with 9 bases lying between them. Germline CDR1 reads SGHDN; CDR2 reads FVKESK. The CDR3 contains 13 residues. This CDR3 is CASSQRGANEQFF. The CDR3, as DNA: TGTGCCAGCAGCCAACGGGGGGCGAATGAGCAGTTCTTC.

V gene TRBV30 combines with J gene TRBJ1-5, with D maybe TRBD1 (6 bases). Trimming removed 5 bases from V and 7 bases from J, with 15 bases in between. The CDR3 has 13 amino acids. Germline CDR1 is GTSNPN and CDR2 is SVGIG (reference sequence). CDR3 region: CAWGIQGLQPQHF. The CDR3 DNA follows: TGTGCCTGGGGGATTCAGGGGCTGCAGCCCCAGCATTTT.

V gene TRBV29-1 combines with J gene TRBJ1-3, with D unclear. V dropped 5 bases and J dropped 4 bases, with 9 bases sitting between them. CDR1 is SQVTM and CDR2 is ANQGSEA in the germline V gene. The CDR3 has 12 residues. The CDR3 protein is CSVPDSGNTIYF. CDR3 nucleotide sequence: TGCAGCGTTCCGGACTCCGGAAACACCATATATTTT. Variable domain in full (rest from reference TRBV29-1 and TRBJ1-3): SAVISQKPSRDICQRGTSLTIQCQVDSQVTMMFWYRQQPGQSLTLIATANQGSEATYESGFVIDKFPISRPNLTFSTLTVSNMSPEDSSIYLCSVPDSGNTIYFGEGSWLTVV.

The chain couples TRBV5-1 to TRBJ2-7; a possible D gene is TRBD1 (6 bases). Germline CDR1 SGHRS, CDR2 YFSETQ. The ends were cut back, 1 base at V and 3 bases at J, with 14 bases in the middle. This CDR3 contains 15 residues. The CDR3 spells CASSLLGQTFYEQYF. CDR3 coding DNA: TGCGCCAGCAGCTTGTTGGGACAAACTTTCTACGAGCAGTACTTC.

The rearrangement joins TRBV7-9 to TRBJ2-1; D remains ambiguous. The germline V and J ends were trimmed by 1 base and 8 bases, with 9 bases remaining between them. This CDR3 is 13 amino acids long. CDR1 and CDR2 (germline): SEHNR, FQNEAQ (reference sequence). The CDR3 DNA reads as TGTGCCAGCAGCTTAGTCGGGTGGGATGAGCAGTTCTTC. This sequence encodes CASSLVGWDEQFF.

The genes are TRBV11-3 and TRBJ1-2; possible D gene TRBD1, 5 bases. The V end was cut by 1 base, the J end by 4 bases, with 10 bases between. The CDR3 totals 14 residues. Germline loops: CDR1 SGHNT, CDR2 YENEEA. CDR3 amino acids: CASSLGAGPYGYTF. CDR3 sequence (DNA): TGTGCCAGCAGCTTAGGGGCAGGGCCCTATGGCTACACCTTC.

The V call is TRBV6-4, the J call TRBJ1-2; 11 bases are a match to TRBD1. V gave up 6 bases and J gave up 4 bases; unmatched junction bases: 4. Looked up from germline, CDR1 is MRHNA and CDR2 is SNTAGT. The CDR3 loop spans 14 amino acids. The CDR3 coding sequence is TGTGCCAGCAGCTCAGGGACAGGGGGCTATGGCTACACCTTC. It codes for CASSSGTGGYGYTF.

The CDR3 sequence: CASSETGQGTGELFF. CDR3 sequence (DNA): TGTGCCAGCAGTGAGACAGGACAGGGTACCGGGGAGCTGTTTTTT. V is TRBV2 and J is TRBJ2-2, with 8 positions matching TRBD1. From germline, CDR1 is SNHLY and CDR2 FYNNEI. V dropped 3 bases and J dropped 5; count of bases not matched to a gene: 5. The CDR3 runs 15 residues.

The genes are TRBV27 and TRBJ2-4; 7 bases agree with TRBD1. V lost 1 base to trimming and J lost 0 bases; unmatched junction nucleotides: 3. Germline assignment: CDR1 MNHEY and CDR2 SMNVEV (reference sequence). The CDR3 has 16 residues. The CDR3 sequence: CASSLLGGLAKNIQYF. The CDR3 nucleotides are TGTGCCAGCAGTTTATTAGGGGGCCTAGCCAAAAACATTCAGTACTTC.

The chain uses TRBV2 and TRBJ1-1; no definite D call. The CDR3 contains 14 residues. Per the germline V gene, CDR1 is SNHLY and CDR2 is FYNNEI. Trimming took off 6 bases at V and 1 base at J, with 12 bases between the two ends. The CDR3 reads CASRTEGSNTEAFF. The CDR3 coding sequence is TGTGCCAGCAGGACCGAGGGATCGAACACTGAAGCTTTCTTT.

The CDR3 DNA reads as TGTGCCAGTAGTTCCGCTCTAGGGGGCTTAGGTTATGGCTACACCTTC. This encodes CASSSALGGLGYGYTF. The chain couples TRBV19 to TRBJ1-2; 7 nucleotides align to TRBD1. The germline CDR1 and CDR2 sequences are LNHDA and SQIVND (reference sequence). V was clipped by 5 bases and J by 5 bases; unmatched bases: 14. The CDR3 length is 16 residues. The full variable domain, in which reference TRBV19 and TRBJ1-2 provide the parts outside the CDR3, is DGGITQSPKYLFRKEGQNVTLSCEQNLNHDAMYWYRQDPGQGLRLIYYSQIVNDFQKGDIAEGYSVSREKKESFPLTVTSAQKNPTAFYLCASSSALGGLGYGYTFGSGTRLTVV.

This chain connects TRBV15 to TRBJ1-3, with 7 positions matching TRBD1. V lost 2 bases, J lost 3 bases, and 1 base stayed unmatched. CDR3 size: 14 residues. Germline loops: CDR1 LNHNV, CDR2 YYDKDF (reference sequence). CDR3 protein: CATSRTGVGNTIYF. As DNA, the CDR3 is TGTGCCACCAGCAGAACAGGGGTTGGAAACACCATATATTTT.